This T cell receptor (beta chain) was retrieved from a study of cytomegalovirus exposure and HLA in healthy donors. Study-wide findings and caveats: In an earlier analysis, most TCR beta V segments were productive about 87% or about 30% of the time. Clonal expansion, a later analysis showed, was greater in HLA-associated TCR beta chains than in equally common others.

Regarding this clone: Antigen unknown.

PCR used 60 Vbeta primers and 13 Jbeta primers. Clones were sequenced by immunoSEQ multiplex PCR, and TCRdb holds only the in-frame ones, with some missing. The profile covers around 95,000 clones, with 78% appearing a single time and approximately 4% taken by the ten largest. In germline, CDR1 is WNHNN, CDR2 SYGVQD (reference sequence). The CDR3 runs 15 residues. Trimming removed 0 bases from V and 6 bases from J; junction bases left unmatched: 5. Sample: PBMCs. The J gene is TRBJ2-7, the V gene TRBV10-1; 10 nucleotides align to TRBD1. The source is a woman aged 35 to 49 in good health and CMV-seropositive. The CDR3 coding sequence is TGCGCCAGCAGTGAGTCTCAAGACAGGGGGCTCGAGCAGTACTTC. Its translation: CASSESQDRGLEQYF.